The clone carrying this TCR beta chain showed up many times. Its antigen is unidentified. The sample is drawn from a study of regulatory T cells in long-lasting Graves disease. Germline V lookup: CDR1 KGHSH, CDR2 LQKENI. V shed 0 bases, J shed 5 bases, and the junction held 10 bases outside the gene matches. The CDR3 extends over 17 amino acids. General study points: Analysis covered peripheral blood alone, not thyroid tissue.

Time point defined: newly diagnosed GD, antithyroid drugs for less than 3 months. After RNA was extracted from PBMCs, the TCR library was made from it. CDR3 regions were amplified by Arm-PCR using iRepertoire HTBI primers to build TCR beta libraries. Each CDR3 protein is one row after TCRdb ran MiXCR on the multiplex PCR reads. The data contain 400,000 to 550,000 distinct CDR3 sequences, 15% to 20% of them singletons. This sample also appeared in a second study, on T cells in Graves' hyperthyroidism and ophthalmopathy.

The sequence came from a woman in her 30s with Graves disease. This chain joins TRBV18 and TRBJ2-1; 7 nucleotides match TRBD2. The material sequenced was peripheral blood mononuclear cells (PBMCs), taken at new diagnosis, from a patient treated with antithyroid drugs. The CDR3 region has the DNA TGTGCCAGCTCACCACCCACTGTGGGACTACCTAACAATGAGCAGTTCTTC. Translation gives CASSPPTVGLPNNEQFF. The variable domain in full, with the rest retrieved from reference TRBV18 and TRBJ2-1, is NAGVMQNPRHLVRRRGQEARLRCSPMKGHSHVYWYRQLPEEGLKFMVYLQKENIIDESGMPKERFSAEFPKEGPSILRIQQVVRGDSAAYFCASSPPTVGLPNNEQFFGPGTRLTVL.